Reported below is one T cell receptor beta chain. As yet, its antigen is unknown. The sample is drawn from a study of shared clonotypes between healthy human individuals. Turning to the study itself: Per donor, CD8 memory used one plate, CD8 naive used two, CD4 memory used three and CD4 naive used three. Study outcomes and limitations: Non-shared clonotypes were found to have lower generation probabilities than the clonotypes that were shared by all four of the sorted-subset donors.

Some clones are missing from TCRdb's copy, which holds only in-frame ones; the method was immunoSEQ multiplex PCR. The top ten clones hold more than 1.5% of a sample with approximately 2,200,000 clones, roughly 91% of them seen once. CD8 cells classed as naive were CD45RO-negative and positively selected for CCR7, excluding terminally differentiated effector memory CD45RA+ cells. The CDR3 totals 12 residues. Germline V gene lookup returns CDR1 LNHDA and CDR2 SQIVND (reference sequence). Trimming took 7 bases from V and 10 from J, leaving 16 bases between them. The sequenced sample consisted of naive CD8+ T cells from PBMCs. V and J are TRBV19 and TRBJ1-1; possibly TRBD1 for D (5 bases). The source is a man between 18 and 29 years old in good health. Some clones in this sample may be carry-over from other donors' samples. The CDR3 region is CASNLGGIGAFF. The CDR3 nucleotides read TGTGCCAGTAACCTCGGGGGAATCGGAGCTTTCTTT.